This passage covers 4 T cell receptor beta chains from one sample sequenced in a study of OX40 agonist ivuxolimab in advanced cancers. TCRdb's copy holds only in-frame clones and misses some; the assay was immunoSEQ multiplex PCR. The table includes about 110,000 clones, 85% to 95% detected once. This specimen was CD4+ or CD8+ T cells sorted from blood, taken in a trial of the OX40 agonist ivuxolimab. These receptor sequences come from an adult with an advanced solid tumor such as melanoma, head and neck, liver or kidney cancer.

The chain carries TRBV6-1 and TRBJ1-1; 10 nucleotides line up with TRBD1. CDR1 and CDR2 (germline): MNHNS, SASEGT. The V gene end was trimmed by 6 bases and the J gene end by 5 bases; junction bases not matched to a gene: 9. The CDR3 is 15 residues long. As DNA, the CDR3 is TGTGCCAGCAGGGCCGGACAGGGGGGAAAGACTGAAGCTTTCTTT. Its protein product is CASRAGQGGKTEAFF.

The chain employs TRBV6-1 and TRBJ1-5, with TRBD1 as a possible D gene (6 bases). Trimming stripped 2 bases from V and 7 bases from J, with 15 bases between. The CDR3 totals 15 residues. The V gene's germline CDR1 is MNHNS and CDR2 SASEGT. CDR3: CASSEITGKTQPQHF. CDR3 DNA sequence: TGTGCCAGCAGTGAAATTACAGGGAAGACACAGCCCCAGCATTTT.

V gene TRBV6-5 combines with J gene TRBJ1-2; no firm D call. The CDR3 has 10 residues. Germline V lookup: CDR1 MNHEY, CDR2 SVGAGI. The V end lost 7 bases, the J end lost 8 bases, and 8 bases lay between the germline ends. CDR3 protein: CASKGPGYTF. CDR3 in DNA: TGTGCCAGCAAAGGGCCCGGCTACACCTTC.

The V and J genes are TRBV7-6 and TRBJ2-2; 14 nucleotides line up with TRBD2. The V segment lost 3 bases and the J segment 4 bases; nucleotides outside the gene matches: 7. Germline lookup yields CDR1 SGHVS and CDR2 FNYEAQ. The CDR3 has 18 amino acids. The chain's CDR3 is CASSLLAGLAGGTGELFF. In DNA, the CDR3 is TGTGCCAGCAGCTTGTTGGCCGGACTAGCGGGAGGCACCGGGGAGCTGTTTTTT.